The 28 T cell receptor beta chains reported below all come from one sample, sequenced in a study of T cell repertoires in ileal Crohn's disease. Assay: immunoSEQ multiplex PCR; the TCRdb copy retains only in-frame clones and omits some. The sample holds fewer than 20,000 clones, 88% seen once. Sequencing was done on a sample of ileal tissue. These receptors all stem from an adult with Crohn's disease.

This clone was found a few times. The rearrangement joins TRBV27 to TRBJ2-3, with unresolved D. The germline V gene encodes CDR1 MNHEY and CDR2 SMNVEV (reference sequence). The CDR3 is made up of 14 amino acids. V lost 2 bases to trimming and J lost 0 bases, with 6 bases between them. The chain's CDR3 is CASSLGRSTDTQYF. The CDR3 bases are TGTGCCAGCAGTTTAGGCAGGAGCACAGATACGCAGTATTTT.

V gene TRBV27 combines with J gene TRBJ1-2; D ambiguous. This CDR3 is built from 14 residues. Per germline, CDR1 MNHEY and CDR2 SMNVEV (reference sequence). The V end was cut by 7 bases, the J end by 1 base, with 13 bases between. The CDR3 region has the DNA TGTGCCAGCAAACGAGGCAGTATTAACTATGGCTACACCTTC. It yields the protein CASKRGSINYGYTF.

The chain joins TRBV2 to TRBJ2-3; 13 bases map to TRBD2. Germline V gives CDR1 SNHLY, CDR2 FYNNEI. The J segment lost 3 bases and the V segment lost 5 bases, leaving 5 bases of the junction unmatched. The CDR3 has 16 amino acids. The CDR3 reads CASSPTSGRGTDTQYF. In DNA, the CDR3 is TGTGCCAGCAGTCCTACTAGCGGGAGGGGGACAGATACGCAGTATTTT.

In regard to this clone: The same CDR3 can be traced to other DNA sequences in this sample. This sequence joins TRBV18 and TRBJ1-5, with 9 bases that match TRBD1. Germline trimming cut 0 bases from V and 6 bases from J; bases unmatched to any gene: 0. This CDR3 has 14 residues. Germline V gives CDR1 KGHSH, CDR2 LQKENI. As DNA, the CDR3 is TGTGCCAGCTCACCACCGGGACAGGGTCAGCCCCAGCATTTT. Encoded protein: CASSPPGQGQPQHF.

This clone was observed once. The chain links TRBV19 to TRBJ2-7, with D tentatively TRBD2 (6 bases). V shed 2 bases and J shed 6 bases, with 14 bases lying between them. CDR3 size: 14 residues. The germline gives CDR1 LNHDA, CDR2 SQIVND (reference sequence). The CDR3 region has the DNA TGTGCCAGTAGTATAACCGGGAGATCGGGCGAGCAGTACTTC. Encoded protein: CASSITGRSGEQYF.

The gene calls are TRBV4-2 and TRBJ2-7; TRBD2 agrees at 9 bases. The germline V gene has CDR1 LGHNA and CDR2 YNFKEQ. The CDR3 extends over 15 amino acids. With V trimmed by 4 bases and J by 7 bases, 11 bases remained unmatched. The CDR3 here is CASSLIGSGSGEQYF. The CDR3 nucleotides are TGTGCCAGCAGCCTGATTGGTAGCGGGAGTGGAGAGCAGTACTTC.

The chain has TRBV6-1 and TRBJ2-7; D gene ambiguous. CDR1 and CDR2 (germline): MNHNS, SASEGT. Trimming left V 3 bases short and J 3 bases short, with 12 bases between. There are 14 residues in the CDR3. The CDR3 DNA follows: TGTGCCAGCAGTGATCCCGGAGCTTACTACGAGCAGTACTTC. This sequence encodes CASSDPGAYYEQYF.

The CDR3 loop reads CAISRGGQTNYGYTF. CDR3 DNA: TGTGCCATCAGCCGGGGGGGGCAGACTAACTATGGCTACACCTTC. V gene TRBV10-3 combines with J gene TRBJ1-2; perhaps TRBD1 as D (6 bases). V shed 6 bases and J shed 0 bases, with 14 bases lying between them. Germline V CDR1 and CDR2: ENHRY, SYGVKD. This CDR3 region has 15 residues.

The chain has TRBV6-5 and TRBJ2-7; 8 nucleotides agree with TRBD1. CDR1 and CDR2 from the germline V gene are MNHEY and SVGAGI. The length of the CDR3 is 15 residues. V was pared by 4 bases and J by 3 bases, with 8 bases of the junction left unmatched. CDR3 nucleotides: TGTGCCAGCAGTTTATCAATCGGACAGGGCTACGAGCAGTACTTC. This translates into CASSLSIGQGYEQYF.

The chain is built from TRBV6-1 and TRBJ1-1, with D perhaps TRBD1 (5 bases). Trimming cost V 10 bases and J 1 base, with 16 bases left between them. Germline V gene lookup returns CDR1 MNHNS and CDR2 SASEGT. The CDR3 runs to 14 residues. CDR3 nucleotide sequence: TGTGCCACCAGCAATACAGGACCGAACACTGAAGCTTTCTTT. Encoded protein: CATSNTGPNTEAFF.

The chain carries TRBV6-1 and TRBJ2-7, with D perhaps TRBD1 (6 bases). This CDR3 is 15 amino acids long. Germline V gives CDR1 MNHNS, CDR2 SASEGT. Trimming took 0 bases from V and 3 from J, leaving 12 bases between them. CDR3 in amino acids: CASSEAETGFYEQYF. The CDR3 nucleotides read TGTGCCAGCAGTGAAGCCGAAACAGGGTTCTACGAGCAGTACTTC.

This clone has a single count. The chain uses TRBV5-1 and TRBJ2-7, with a weak D call TRBD1 (6 bases). V lost 4 bases to trimming and J lost 0 bases, with 17 bases between them. The CDR3 runs to 16 residues. Looked up from germline, CDR1 is SGHRS and CDR2 is YFSETQ. The CDR3 here is CASSVLGQMSSYEQYF. DNA of the CDR3: TGCGCCAGCAGCGTCCTTGGACAGATGAGCTCCTACGAGCAGTACTTC.

This clone was counted a single time. CDR3 DNA sequence: TGTGCCAGCAGTTACAGTGCTAGCGGGCCCACCTACGAGCAGTACTTC. It codes for CASSYSASGPTYEQYF. This chain links TRBV6-5 with TRBJ2-7, with 8 bases that match TRBD2. V trimming: 2 bases; J trimming: 2 bases; junction bases outside the gene matches: 8. CDR1 is MNHEY, CDR2 SVGAGI, per germline. The CDR3 runs to 16 residues.

The chain employs TRBV23-1 and TRBJ1-1, with 9 bases lining up with TRBD1. TRBV23-1 is identified as an open reading frame with a role that is uncertain. Unmatched junction bases numbered 16, after V lost 6 bases and J lost 5 bases. The length of the CDR3 is 17 residues. The DNA for the CDR3 is TGCGCCAGCAGCCACCACGGGAAGACAGGGGGACGAACTGAAGCTTTCTTT. This gives the protein CASSHHGKTGGRTEAFF.

This chain connects TRBV7-9 to TRBJ2-1; 9 bases agree with TRBD1. The J segment lost 4 bases and the V segment lost 2 bases, leaving 12 bases of the junction unmatched. The CDR3 has 18 amino acids. Germline CDR1 SEHNR, CDR2 FQNEAQ (reference sequence). CDR3 DNA sequence: TGTGCCAGCAGCTTATCAAGGGGGAGGACAGGGGCTTACAATGAGCAGTTCTTC. Protein product: CASSLSRGRTGAYNEQFF. Full variable domain (remainder filled in from reference TRBV7-9 and TRBJ2-1): DTGVSQNPRHKITKRGQNVTFRCDPISEHNRLYWYRQTLGQGPEFLTYFQNEAQLEKSRLLSDRFSAERPKGSFSTLEIQRTEQGDSAMYLCASSLSRGRTGAYNEQFFGPGTRLTVL.

The genes are TRBV5-1 and TRBJ2-1; TRBD1 matches at 9 bases. CDR1 is SGHRS, CDR2 YFSETQ, per germline. The CDR3 length is 15 residues. After removal of 2 bases from V and 5 bases from J, the junction contained 5 bases not matched to a gene. The CDR3 reads CASSFRGQGDNEQFF. The CDR3 nucleotides read TGCGCCAGCAGCTTTCGGGGACAGGGAGACAATGAGCAGTTCTTC.

The CDR3 here is CASSIGGGTEAFF. DNA for the CDR3: TGTGCCAGTAGTATAGGTGGGGGGACTGAAGCTTTCTTT. V gene TRBV19 combines with J gene TRBJ1-1, with a tentative D call TRBD1 (5 bases). Germline CDR1 is LNHDA and CDR2 is SQIVND (reference sequence). Between the trimmed V and J ends, which lost 1 base and 5 bases, there was a span of 8 bases. CDR3 length: 13 amino acids.

This chain joins TRBV27 and TRBJ1-2, with 7 nucleotides matching TRBD1. Germline loops: CDR1 MNHEY, CDR2 SMNVEV (reference sequence). Losses at the gene ends were 5 bases for V and 6 bases for J; bases not matched to a gene: 9. The CDR3 loop spans 14 amino acids. The CDR3 reads CASSPQGGRDGYTF. CDR3 sequence (DNA): TGTGCCAGCAGTCCTCAGGGGGGTCGGGATGGCTACACCTTC.

The chain is built from TRBV30 and TRBJ2-5, with no clear D. The CDR3 length is 12 residues. Germline CDR1 GTSNPN, CDR2 SVGIG (reference sequence). V lost 3 bases, J lost 1 base, and 6 bases lay in between. CDR3 residues: CAWRHSQETQYF. DNA for the CDR3: TGTGCCTGGAGGCACTCCCAAGAGACCCAGTACTTC. The complete variable domain, with remaining parts taken from reference TRBV30 and TRBJ2-5, reads SQTIHQWPATLVQPVGSPLSLECTVEGTSNPNLYWYRQAAGRGLQLLFYSVGIGQISSEVPQNLSASRPQDRQFILSSKKLLLSDSGFYLCAWRHSQETQYFGPGTRLLVL.

Worth noting for this clone: Compared with germline, one end of the junction differs, possibly owing to a read error. The rearrangement joins TRBV7-7 to TRBJ2-7, with 12 bases aligning to TRBD1. CDR3 length equals 15 residues. Germline CDR1 and CDR2: SSHAT and FNYEAQ (reference sequence). CDR3: CASSLGGTGGGEQYF. CDR3 nucleotides: TGTGCTAGCAGCTTAGGGGGGACAGGGGGCGGCGAGCAGTACTTC.

The rearrangement joins TRBV5-5 to TRBJ2-7, with D unclear. Germline values: CDR1 SGHKS, CDR2 YYEKEE (reference sequence). This CDR3 is built from 12 residues. Trimming left V 0 bases short and J 4 bases short, with 5 bases between. CDR3 coding DNA: TGTGCCAGCAGCTTGGCAGATTACGAGCAGTACTTC. This translates into CASSLADYEQYF.

This clone was counted once. V gene TRBV14 combines with J gene TRBJ2-5; D may be TRBD2 (6 bases). V lost 0 bases to trimming and J lost 5 bases, with 16 bases between them. The CDR3 extends over 16 amino acids. CDR1 and CDR2 (germline): SGHDN, FVKESK. The chain's CDR3 is CASSQDFAGNSETQYF. DNA for the CDR3: TGTGCCAGCAGCCAAGATTTCGCGGGAAACTCGGAGACCCAGTACTTC. The full variable domain, with the rest looked up from reference TRBV14 and TRBJ2-5, is EAGVTQFPSHSVIEKGQTVTLRCDPISGHDNLYWYRRVMGKEIKFLLHFVKESKQDESGMPNNRFLAERTGGTYSTLKVQPAELEDSGVYFCASSQDFAGNSETQYFGPGTRLLVL.

The rearrangement uses TRBV7-3 and TRBJ1-2, with D tentatively TRBD1 (5 bases). The CDR3 loop spans 16 amino acids. V was trimmed by 3 bases and J by 0 bases, leaving 14 bases between them. Germline V gives CDR1 SGHTA, CDR2 FQGTGA. The chain's CDR3 is CASSFGGTASNYGYTF. The CDR3 DNA reads TGTGCCAGCAGCTTCGGAGGGACGGCCTCTAACTATGGCTACACCTTC.

The V gene is TRBV2, the J gene TRBJ1-5; D is ambiguous. The germline CDR1 and CDR2 sequences are SNHLY and FYNNEI. This CDR3 has 15 amino acids. V was pared by 7 bases and J by 1 base, with 14 bases between. The CDR3 region is CASKEEPGSNQPQHF. The CDR3 nucleotides are TGTGCCAGCAAGGAGGAGCCTGGGAGCAATCAGCCCCAGCATTTT.

The chain uses TRBV7-3 and TRBJ1-2; 7 nucleotides align to TRBD1. CDR1 and CDR2 (germline): SGHTA, FQGTGA. V lost 1 base to trimming and J lost 5 bases; unmatched junction nucleotides: 13. The CDR3 is 17 residues long. CDR3 sequence: CASSLMGRMGTAYGYTF. The DNA of the CDR3 is TGTGCCAGCAGCTTAATGGGTAGGATGGGGACAGCGTATGGCTACACCTTC.

The chain combines TRBV4-1 with TRBJ2-1; 12 positions agree with TRBD2. Trimming cost V 5 bases and J 0 bases; bases outside gene matches: 8. Per germline, CDR1 MGHRA and CDR2 YSYEKL. CDR3 length: 18 residues. The CDR3 sequence is CASSELAGGRSSYNEQFF. The CDR3 DNA sequence: TGCGCCAGCAGCGAACTAGCGGGAGGACGTAGCTCCTACAATGAGCAGTTCTTC.

The V gene is TRBV4-2, the J gene TRBJ2-2, with a possible D match to TRBD2 (5 bases). Trimming stripped 1 base from V and 4 bases from J, with 19 bases between. Germline V gives CDR1 LGHNA, CDR2 YNFKEQ. The CDR3 is 18 amino acids. This chain's CDR3 is CASSQVLIEGRSTGELFF. As DNA, the CDR3 is TGTGCCAGCAGCCAAGTATTAATAGAGGGCAGAAGCACCGGGGAGCTGTTTTTT.

The chain carries TRBV7-6 and TRBJ2-1, with TRBD2 matching over 11 bases. The CDR3 length is 15 residues. The V gene end was trimmed by 1 base and the J gene end by 6 bases; junction bases not matched to a gene: 2. In germline, CDR1 is SGHVS, CDR2 FNYEAQ. This chain's CDR3 is CASSLVAGGGNEQFF. The CDR3 coding sequence is TGTGCCAGCAGCTTAGTAGCGGGAGGGGGCAATGAGCAGTTCTTC.